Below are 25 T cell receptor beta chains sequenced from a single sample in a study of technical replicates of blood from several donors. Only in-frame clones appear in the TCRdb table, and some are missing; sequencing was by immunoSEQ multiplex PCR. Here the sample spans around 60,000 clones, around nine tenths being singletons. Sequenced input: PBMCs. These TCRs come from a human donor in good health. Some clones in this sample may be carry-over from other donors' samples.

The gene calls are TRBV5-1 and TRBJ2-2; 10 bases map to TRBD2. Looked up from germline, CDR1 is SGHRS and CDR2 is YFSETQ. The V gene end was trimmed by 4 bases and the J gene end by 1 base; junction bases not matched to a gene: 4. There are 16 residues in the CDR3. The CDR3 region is CASSGLAGGNTGELFF. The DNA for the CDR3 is TGCGCCAGCAGCGGATTAGCGGGGGGGAACACCGGGGAGCTGTTTTTT. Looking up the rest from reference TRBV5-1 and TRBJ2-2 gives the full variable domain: KAGVTQTPRYLIKTRGQQVTLSCSPISGHRSVSWYQQTPGQGLQFLFEYFSETQRNKGNFPGRFSGRQFSNSRSEMNVSTLELGDSALYLCASSGLAGGNTGELFFGEGSRLTVL.

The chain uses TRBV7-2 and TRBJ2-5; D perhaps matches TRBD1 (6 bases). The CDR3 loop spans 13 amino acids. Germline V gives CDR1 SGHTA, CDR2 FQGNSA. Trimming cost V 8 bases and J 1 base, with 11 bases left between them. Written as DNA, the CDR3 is TGTGCCAGCTGCAGGACAGCCCAAGAGACCCAGTACTTC. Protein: CASCRTAQETQYF.

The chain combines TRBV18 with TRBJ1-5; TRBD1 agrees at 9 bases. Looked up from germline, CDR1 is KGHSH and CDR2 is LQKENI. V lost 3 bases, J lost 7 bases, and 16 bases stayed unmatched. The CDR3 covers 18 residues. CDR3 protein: CASSPNAGTGRTNQPQHF. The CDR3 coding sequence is TGTGCCAGCTCACCGAATGCTGGGACAGGGAGAACGAACCAGCCCCAGCATTTT. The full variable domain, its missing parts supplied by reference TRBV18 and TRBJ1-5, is NAGVMQNPRHLVRRRGQEARLRCSPMKGHSHVYWYRQLPEEGLKFMVYLQKENIIDESGMPKERFSAEFPKEGPSILRIQQVVRGDSAAYFCASSPNAGTGRTNQPQHFGDGTRLSIL.

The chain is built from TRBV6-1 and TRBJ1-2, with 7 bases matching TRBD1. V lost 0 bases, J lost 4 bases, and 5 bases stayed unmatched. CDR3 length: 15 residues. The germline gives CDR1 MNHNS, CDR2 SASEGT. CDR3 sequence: CASSEAPDRAYGYTF. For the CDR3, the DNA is TGTGCCAGCAGTGAAGCCCCTGACAGGGCCTATGGCTACACCTTC.

CDR3: CASSRSTGGDLSTDTQYF. CDR3 coding DNA: TGTGCCAGCAGCCGATCGACAGGGGGCGATCTAAGCACAGATACGCAGTATTTT. The J gene is TRBJ2-3, the V gene TRBV2; 10 positions match TRBD1. The CDR3 consists of 18 residues. Germline V lookup: CDR1 SNHLY, CDR2 FYNNEI. The trim removed 6 bases at V and 0 bases at J, leaving 12 bases unmatched.

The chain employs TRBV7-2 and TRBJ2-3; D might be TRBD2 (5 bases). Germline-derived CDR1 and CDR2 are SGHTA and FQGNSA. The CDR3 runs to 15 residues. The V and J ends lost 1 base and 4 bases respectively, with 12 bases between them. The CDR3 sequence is CASSLGAGRADTQYF. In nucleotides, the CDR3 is TGTGCCAGCAGCTTAGGGGCCGGGCGGGCAGATACGCAGTATTTT.

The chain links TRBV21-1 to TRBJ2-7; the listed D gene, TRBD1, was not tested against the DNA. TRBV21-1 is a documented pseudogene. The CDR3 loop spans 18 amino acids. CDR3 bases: TGTGCCAGCAGCAAAGGGGGATTCCACCGGGACAGGTTCTACGAGCAGTACTTC. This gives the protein CASSKGGFHRDRFYEQYF.

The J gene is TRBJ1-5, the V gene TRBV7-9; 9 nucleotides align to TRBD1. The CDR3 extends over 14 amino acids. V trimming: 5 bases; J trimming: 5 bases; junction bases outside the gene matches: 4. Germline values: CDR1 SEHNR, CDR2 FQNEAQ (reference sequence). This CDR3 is CASSPDRGDQPQHF. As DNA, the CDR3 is TGTGCCAGCAGCCCTGACAGGGGGGATCAGCCCCAGCATTTT.

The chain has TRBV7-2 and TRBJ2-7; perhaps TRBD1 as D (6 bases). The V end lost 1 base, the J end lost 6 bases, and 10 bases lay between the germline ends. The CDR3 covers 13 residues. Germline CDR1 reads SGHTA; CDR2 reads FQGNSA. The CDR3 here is CASSLEQGVEQYF. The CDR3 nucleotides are TGTGCCAGCAGCTTAGAACAGGGTGTCGAGCAGTACTTC. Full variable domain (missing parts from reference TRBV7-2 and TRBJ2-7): GAGVSQSPSNKVTEKGKDVELRCDPISGHTALYWYRQSLGQGLEFLIYFQGNSAPDKSGLPSDRFSAERTGGSVSTLTIQRTQQEDSAVYLCASSLEQGVEQYFGPGTRLTVT.

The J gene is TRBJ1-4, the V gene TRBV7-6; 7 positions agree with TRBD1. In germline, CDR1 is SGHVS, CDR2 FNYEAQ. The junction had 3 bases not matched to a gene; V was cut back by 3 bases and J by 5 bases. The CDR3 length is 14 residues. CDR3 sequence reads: CASSFSGGNEKLFF. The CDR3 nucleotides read TGTGCCAGCAGCTTCTCAGGGGGGAATGAAAAACTGTTTTTT.

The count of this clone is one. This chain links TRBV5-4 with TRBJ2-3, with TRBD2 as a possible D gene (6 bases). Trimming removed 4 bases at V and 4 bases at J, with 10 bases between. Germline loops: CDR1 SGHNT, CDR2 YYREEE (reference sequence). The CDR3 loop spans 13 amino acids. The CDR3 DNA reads TGTGCCAGCAGCCGGGGAGGCTCAGATACGCAGTATTTT. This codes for CASSRGGSDTQYF.

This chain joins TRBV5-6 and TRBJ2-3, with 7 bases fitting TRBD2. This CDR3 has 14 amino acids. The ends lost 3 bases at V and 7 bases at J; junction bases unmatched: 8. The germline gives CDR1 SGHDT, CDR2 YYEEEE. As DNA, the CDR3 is TGTGCCAGCAGCTCCGACGGGAGGTGGAATACGCAGTATTTT. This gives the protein CASSSDGRWNTQYF.

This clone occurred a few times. The CDR3 spells CASSQGVAGGYQETQYF. In DNA, the CDR3 is TGTGCCAGCAGCCAGGGGGTAGCGGGGGGGTACCAAGAGACCCAGTACTTC. The genes are TRBV4-2 and TRBJ2-5; 11 nucleotides line up with TRBD2. Germline V gene lookup returns CDR1 LGHNA and CDR2 YNFKEQ. After removal of 3 bases from V and 0 bases from J, the junction contained 6 bases not matched to a gene. This CDR3 contains 17 residues.

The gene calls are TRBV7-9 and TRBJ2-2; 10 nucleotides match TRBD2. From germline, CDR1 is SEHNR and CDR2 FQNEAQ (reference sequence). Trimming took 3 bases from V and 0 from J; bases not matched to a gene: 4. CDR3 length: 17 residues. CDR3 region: CASSLSGGGSNTGELFF. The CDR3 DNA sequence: TGTGCCAGCAGCTTGAGCGGGGGGGGATCGAACACCGGGGAGCTGTTTTTT.

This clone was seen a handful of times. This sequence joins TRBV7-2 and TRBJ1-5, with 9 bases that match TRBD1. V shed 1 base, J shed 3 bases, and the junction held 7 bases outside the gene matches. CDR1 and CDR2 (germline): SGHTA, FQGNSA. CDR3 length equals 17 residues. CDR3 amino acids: CASSLDRGPTPNQPQHF. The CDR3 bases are TGTGCCAGCAGCTTAGACAGGGGGCCCACTCCCAATCAGCCCCAGCATTTT.

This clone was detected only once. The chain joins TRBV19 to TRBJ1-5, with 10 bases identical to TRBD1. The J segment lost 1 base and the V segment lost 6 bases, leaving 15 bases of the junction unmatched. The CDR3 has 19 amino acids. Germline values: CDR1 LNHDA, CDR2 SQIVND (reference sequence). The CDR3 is CASRRTGQGPRRSNQPQHF. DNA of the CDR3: TGTGCCAGTAGGAGGACGGGACAGGGGCCCCGTAGGAGCAATCAGCCCCAGCATTTT. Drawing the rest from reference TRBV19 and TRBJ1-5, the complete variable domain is DGGITQSPKYLFRKEGQNVTLSCEQNLNHDAMYWYRQDPGQGLRLIYYSQIVNDFQKGDIAEGYSVSREKKESFPLTVTSAQKNPTAFYLCASRRTGQGPRRSNQPQHFGDGTRLSIL.

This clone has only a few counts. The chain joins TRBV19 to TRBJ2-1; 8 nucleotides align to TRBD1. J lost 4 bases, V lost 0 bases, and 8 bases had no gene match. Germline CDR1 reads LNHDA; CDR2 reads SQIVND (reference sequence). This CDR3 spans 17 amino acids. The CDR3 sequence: CASSIDRGTGDYNEQFF. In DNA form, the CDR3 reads TGTGCCAGTAGTATAGACCGAGGGACAGGAGATTACAATGAGCAGTTCTTC.

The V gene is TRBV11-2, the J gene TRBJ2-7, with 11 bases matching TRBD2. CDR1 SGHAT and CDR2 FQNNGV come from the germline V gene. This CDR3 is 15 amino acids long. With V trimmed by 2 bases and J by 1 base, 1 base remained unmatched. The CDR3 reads CASSLPSGRSYEQYF. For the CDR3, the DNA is TGTGCCAGCAGCTTACCTAGCGGGAGGTCCTACGAGCAGTACTTC.

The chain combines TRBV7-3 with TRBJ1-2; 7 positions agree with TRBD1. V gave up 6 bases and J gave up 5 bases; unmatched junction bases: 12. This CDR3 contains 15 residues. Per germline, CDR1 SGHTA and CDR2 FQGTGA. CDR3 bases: TGTGCCAGCAGGCCGGGAGGGGGCAGTTTATATGGCTACACCTTC. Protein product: CASRPGGGSLYGYTF.

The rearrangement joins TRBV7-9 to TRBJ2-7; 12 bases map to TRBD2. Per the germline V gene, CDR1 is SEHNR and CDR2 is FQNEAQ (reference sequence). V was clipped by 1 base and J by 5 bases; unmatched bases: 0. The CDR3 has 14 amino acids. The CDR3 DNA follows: TGTGCCAGCAGCTTAGGACTAGCGGGAGACGAGCAGTACTTC. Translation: CASSLGLAGDEQYF. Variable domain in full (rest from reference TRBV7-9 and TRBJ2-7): DTGVSQNPRHKITKRGQNVTFRCDPISEHNRLYWYRQTLGQGPEFLTYFQNEAQLEKSRLLSDRFSAERPKGSFSTLEIQRTEQGDSAMYLCASSLGLAGDEQYFGPGTRLTVT.

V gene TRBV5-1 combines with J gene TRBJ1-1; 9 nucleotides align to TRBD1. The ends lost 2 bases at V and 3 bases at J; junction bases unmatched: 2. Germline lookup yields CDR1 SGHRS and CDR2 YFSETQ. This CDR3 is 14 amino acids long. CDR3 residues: CASSFGTGYTEAFF. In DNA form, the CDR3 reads TGCGCCAGCAGCTTCGGGACAGGGTACACTGAAGCTTTCTTT.

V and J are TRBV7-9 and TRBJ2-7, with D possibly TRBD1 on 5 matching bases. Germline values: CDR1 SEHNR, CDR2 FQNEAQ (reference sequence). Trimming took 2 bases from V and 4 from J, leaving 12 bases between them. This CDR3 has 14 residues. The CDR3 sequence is CASSLPQTVYEQYF. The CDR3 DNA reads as TGTGCCAGCAGCTTACCCCAGACAGTGTACGAGCAGTACTTC.

The CDR3 spells CASSPDGGGRNTQYF. The CDR3 DNA reads TGCGCCAGCAGCCCCGATGGGGGGGGCAGGAATACGCAGTATTTT. The chain uses TRBV5-1 and TRBJ2-3; possible D gene TRBD2, 7 bases. Germline V lookup: CDR1 SGHRS, CDR2 YFSETQ. V lost 4 bases and J 7 bases, leaving 19 bases between the germline ends. The CDR3 runs to 15 residues.

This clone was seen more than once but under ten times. This chain's CDR3 is CASSLAGTPYTEAFF. CDR3 DNA sequence: TGTGCCAGCAGCCTCGCCGGGACTCCGTACACTGAAGCTTTCTTT. This chain uses TRBV7-9 with TRBJ1-1, with D possibly matching TRBD1 (5 bases). Germline CDR1 is SEHNR and CDR2 is FQNEAQ (reference sequence). The CDR3 has 15 amino acids. Trimming took 5 bases from V and 3 from J, leaving 16 bases between them.

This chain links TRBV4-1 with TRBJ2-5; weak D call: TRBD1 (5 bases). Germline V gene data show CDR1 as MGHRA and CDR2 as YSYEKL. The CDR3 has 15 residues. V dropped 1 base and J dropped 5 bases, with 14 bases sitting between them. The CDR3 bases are TGCGCCAGCAGCCAAGGGGCCCCCAGGGCGGAGACCCAGTACTTC. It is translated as CASSQGAPRAETQYF.